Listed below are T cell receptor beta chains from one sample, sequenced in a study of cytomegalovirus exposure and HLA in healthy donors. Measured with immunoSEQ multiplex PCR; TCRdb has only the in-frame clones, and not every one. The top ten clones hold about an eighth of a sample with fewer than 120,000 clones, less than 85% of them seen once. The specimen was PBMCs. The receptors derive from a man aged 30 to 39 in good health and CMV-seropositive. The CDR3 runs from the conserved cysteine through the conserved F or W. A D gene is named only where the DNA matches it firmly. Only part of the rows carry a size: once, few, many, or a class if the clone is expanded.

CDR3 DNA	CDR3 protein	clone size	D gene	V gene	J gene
TGTGCCAGCAGTTCGAGTGGGGCGAATGAGCAGTTCTTC	CASSSSGANEQFF	-	-	TRBV5-4	TRBJ2-1
TGTGCCAGCAGTACACAGGGAGAGACTGAAGCTTTCTTT	CASSTQGETEAFF	-	-	TRBV2	TRBJ1-1
TGTGCCAGCAGCGAGGGTCTAATTGGACAGGGGATTCGAGAGACCCAGTACTTC	CASSEGLIGQGIRETQYF	few	TRBD1	TRBV5-8	TRBJ2-5
TGTGCCAGCTCACCACCGCCCACTAGCGGGGGATCTGGGGCCAACGTCCTGACTTTC	CASSPPPTSGGSGANVLTF	once	TRBD2	TRBV18	TRBJ2-6
TGCAGCGTTGAAGACCTTCCGGTTGAGGAGCAGTTCTTC	CSVEDLPVEEQFF	few	-	TRBV29-1	TRBJ2-1
TGTGCCGTTCAAACGAGGCAGAAAAAAGAGACCCAGTACTTC	CAVQTRQKKETQYF	-	-	TRBV28	TRBJ2-5
TGTGCCAGCAGCTTGTATGAGGGGGTGAGTAGTGAGCAGTTCTTC	CASSLYEGVSSEQFF	-	-	TRBV5-6	TRBJ2-1
TGTGCCAGCAGCCCATACATGGAGGGCTACACCTTC	CASSPYMEGYTF	few	-	TRBV7-2	TRBJ1-2
TGTGCCAGCAGTTGGATCCTCGGGAATGAGCAGTTCTTC	CASSWILGNEQFF	-	-	TRBV6-5	TRBJ2-1
TGCAGCGTTGAAGCGTCGTCAATGGACAGAGCAGGCTACAATGAGCAGTTCTTC	CSVEASSMDRAGYNEQFF	-	-	TRBV29-1	TRBJ2-1
TGTGCCAGCAGCGCCAGTAGGGAGGGGGTAGGCTATGGCTACACCTTC	CASSASREGVGYGYTF	-	-	TRBV9	TRBJ1-2
TGTGCCAGCAGCCCCCCGACAGGGGAGGCCACTGAAGCTTTCTTT	CASSPPTGEATEAFF	once	TRBD1	TRBV7-9	TRBJ1-1
TGTGCCAGCAGCTCTGAGCCGGGTAACTATGGCTACACCTTC	CASSSEPGNYGYTF	-	-	TRBV14	TRBJ1-2
TGTGCCATCAGTGGGGGAGGAAGCACAGATACGCAGTATTTT	CAISGGGSTDTQYF	once	-	TRBV10-3	TRBJ2-3
TGTGCCAGCAGCAAAGGGGACACCGTAGGCTATGGCTACACCTTC	CASSKGDTVGYGYTF	-	-	TRBV9	TRBJ1-2
TGTGCCAGCAGGCGCACAGGGTCCTACGAGCAGTACTTC	CASRRTGSYEQYF	few	-	TRBV6-5	TRBJ2-7
TGTGCCAGCAGCTCTGGGCATACGCAGTATTTT	CASSSGHTQYF	-	-	TRBV7-2	TRBJ2-3
TGTGCCAGCAGTCTAGCGGGGGGCACAGATACGCAGTATTTT	CASSLAGGTDTQYF	-	TRBD2	TRBV6-1	TRBJ2-3
TGTGCCAGTAGTGATCCGGGACAGGGAATCGATCAGCCCCAGCATTTT	CASSDPGQGIDQPQHF	few	TRBD1	TRBV19	TRBJ1-5
TGTGCCAGCAAGGACGGACTAGCGGGGGGCCCGTACTTC	CASKDGLAGGPYF	-	TRBD2	TRBV2	TRBJ2-5
TGTGCCATCAGTGATACGGGAATCTCTGGGGCCAACGTCCTGACTTTC	CAISDTGISGANVLTF	-	-	TRBV10-3	TRBJ2-6
TGTGCCAGCAGCGCCGGGACAGGGCTCTACGAGCAGTACTTC	CASSAGTGLYEQYF	-	TRBD1	TRBV7-6	TRBJ2-7
TGTGCCAGCAGCGTAGACTCAGGGGCGGCTAATGAAAAACTGTTTTTT	CASSVDSGAANEKLFF	-	-	TRBV9	TRBJ1-4